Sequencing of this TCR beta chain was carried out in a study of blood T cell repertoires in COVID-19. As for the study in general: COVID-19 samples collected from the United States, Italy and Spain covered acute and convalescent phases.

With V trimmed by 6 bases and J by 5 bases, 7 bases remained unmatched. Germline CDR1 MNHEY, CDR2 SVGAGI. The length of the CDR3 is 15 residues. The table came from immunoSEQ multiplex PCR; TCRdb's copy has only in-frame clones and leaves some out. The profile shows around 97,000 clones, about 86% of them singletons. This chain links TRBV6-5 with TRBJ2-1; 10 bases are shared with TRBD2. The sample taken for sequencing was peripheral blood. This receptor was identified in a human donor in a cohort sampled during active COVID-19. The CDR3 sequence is CASSLTGTSDNEQFF. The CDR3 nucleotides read TGTGCCAGCAGCCTAACCGGGACTAGCGACAATGAGCAGTTCTTC.